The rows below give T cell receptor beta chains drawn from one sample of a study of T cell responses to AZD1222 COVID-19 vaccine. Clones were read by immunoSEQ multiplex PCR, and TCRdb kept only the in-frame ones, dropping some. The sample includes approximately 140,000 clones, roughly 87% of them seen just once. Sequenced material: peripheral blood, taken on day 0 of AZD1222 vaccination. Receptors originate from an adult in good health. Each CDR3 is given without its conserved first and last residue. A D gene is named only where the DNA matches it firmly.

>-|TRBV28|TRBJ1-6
ASSPQLNSPLH
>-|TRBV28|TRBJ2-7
ASSLPGAGYEQY
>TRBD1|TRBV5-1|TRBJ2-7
ASSLAGQGRGYEQY
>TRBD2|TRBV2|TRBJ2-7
ASSSGLARYEQY
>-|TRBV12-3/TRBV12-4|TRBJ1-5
ASSLLSREPQH
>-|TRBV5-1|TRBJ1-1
ASSSGFMNTEAF
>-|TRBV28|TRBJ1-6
ASSLWAGRNSPLH
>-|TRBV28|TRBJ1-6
ASSLLGASYSPLH
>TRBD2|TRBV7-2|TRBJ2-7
ASSLGVSGVYEQY
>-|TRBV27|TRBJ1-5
ASSLSLGQPQH
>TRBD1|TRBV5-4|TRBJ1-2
ASSSRDRGRYGYT
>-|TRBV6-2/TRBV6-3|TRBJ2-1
ASSPGANEQF
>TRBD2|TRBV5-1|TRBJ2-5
ASSWRSTSGRRQETQY
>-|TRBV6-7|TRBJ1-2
ASRPIGRSYGYT
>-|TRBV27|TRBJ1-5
ASRIRGALENQPQH
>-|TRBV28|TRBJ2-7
ASSENNYEQY
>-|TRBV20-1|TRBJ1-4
SASESEKLF
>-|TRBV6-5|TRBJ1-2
ASTPGSGGTYGYT
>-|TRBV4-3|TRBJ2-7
ASSQDEGQGGNEQY